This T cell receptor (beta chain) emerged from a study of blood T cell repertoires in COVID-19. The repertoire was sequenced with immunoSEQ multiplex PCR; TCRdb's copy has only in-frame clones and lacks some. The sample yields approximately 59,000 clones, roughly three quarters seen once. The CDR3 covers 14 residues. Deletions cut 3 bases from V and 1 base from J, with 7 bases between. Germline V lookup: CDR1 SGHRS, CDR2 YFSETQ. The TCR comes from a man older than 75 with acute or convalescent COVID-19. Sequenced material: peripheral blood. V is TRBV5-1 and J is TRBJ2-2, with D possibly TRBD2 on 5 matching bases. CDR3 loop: CASSSGLNTGELFF. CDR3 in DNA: TGCGCCAGCAGCTCCGGACTGAACACCGGGGAGCTGTTTTTT.